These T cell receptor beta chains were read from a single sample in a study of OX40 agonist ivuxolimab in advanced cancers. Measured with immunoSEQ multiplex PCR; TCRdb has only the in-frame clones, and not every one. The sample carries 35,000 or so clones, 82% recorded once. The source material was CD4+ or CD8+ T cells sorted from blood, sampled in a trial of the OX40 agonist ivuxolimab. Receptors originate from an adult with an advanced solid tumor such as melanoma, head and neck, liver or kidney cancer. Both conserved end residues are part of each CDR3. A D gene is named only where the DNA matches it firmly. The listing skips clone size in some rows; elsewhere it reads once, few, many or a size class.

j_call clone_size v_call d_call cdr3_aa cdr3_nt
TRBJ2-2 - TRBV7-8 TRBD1 CASSLAGTVNTGELFF TGTGCCAGCAGCTTAGCCGGGACAGTGAACACCGGGGAGCTGTTTTTT
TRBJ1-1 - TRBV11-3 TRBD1 CASSLTGQPNTEAFF TGTGCCAGCAGCTTAACGGGACAGCCGAACACTGAAGCTTTCTTT
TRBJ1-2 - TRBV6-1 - CASSGQGRYGYTF TGTGCCAGCAGTGGGCAGGGCCGCTATGGCTACACCTTC
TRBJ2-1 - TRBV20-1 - CSARGDNEQFF TGCAGTGCTAGGGGCGACAATGAGCAGTTCTTC
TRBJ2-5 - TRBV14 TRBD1 CASSQTGRMAQYF TGTGCCAGCAGCCAGACAGGGCGAATGGCCCAGTACTTC
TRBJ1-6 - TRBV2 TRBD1 CASDSSGTGNSPLHF TGTGCCAGCGATTCTTCCGGGACAGGCAATTCACCCCTCCACTTT
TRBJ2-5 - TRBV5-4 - CASSFQETQYF TGTGCCAGCAGCTTTCAAGAGACCCAGTACTTC
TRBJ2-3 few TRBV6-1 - CASSEALRDTQYF TGTGCCAGCAGTGAAGCGCTTCGAGATACGCAGTATTTT
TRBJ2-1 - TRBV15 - CATSRDQATGYNEQFF TGTGCCACCAGCAGAGATCAAGCGACAGGCTACAATGAGCAGTTCTTC
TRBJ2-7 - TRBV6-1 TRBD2 CASSEGLAGVRPYEQYF TGTGCCAGCAGTGAGGGACTAGCGGGGGTTCGTCCCTACGAGCAGTACTTC
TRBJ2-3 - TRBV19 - CASSTRGRGGGYTDTQYF TGTGCCAGTAGTACGAGGGGCCGCGGAGGGGGATACACAGATACGCAGTATTTT
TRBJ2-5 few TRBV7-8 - CASSPRTEETQYF TGTGCCAGCAGCCCTAGAACGGAGGAGACCCAGTACTTC
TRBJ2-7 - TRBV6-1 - CASSEALPGFYEQYF TGTGCCAGCAGTGAAGCGCTTCCCGGCTTCTACGAGCAGTACTTC
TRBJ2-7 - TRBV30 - CAWSRDYEQYF TGTGCCTGGAGTAGGGACTACGAGCAGTACTTC
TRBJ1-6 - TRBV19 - CASSIAGALSAPLHF TGTGCCAGTAGTATAGCAGGGGCCCTATCGGCACCCCTCCACTTT
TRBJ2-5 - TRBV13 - CASSGGARETQYF TGTGCCAGCAGCGGGGGGGCCCGCGAGACCCAGTACTTC
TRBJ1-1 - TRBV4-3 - CASSQEVYRSTEAFF TGCGCCAGCAGCCAAGAGGTCTACCGGAGCACTGAAGCTTTCTTT
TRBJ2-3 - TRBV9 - CASSALRDTSSTDTQYF TGTGCCAGCAGCGCACTCCGGGACACGTCTAGCACAGATACGCAGTATTTT
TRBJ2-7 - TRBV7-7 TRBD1 CASSLQQGSSYEQYF TGTGCTAGCAGCTTACAACAGGGGAGCTCCTACGAGCAGTACTTC
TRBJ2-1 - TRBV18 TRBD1 CASSPPGQGWNEQFF TGTGCCAGCTCACCACCGGGACAGGGATGGAATGAGCAGTTCTTC
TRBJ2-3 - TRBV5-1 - CASSWGTYRQTSTDTQYF TGCGCCAGCAGCTGGGGGACGTACCGTCAAACTAGCACAGATACGCAGTATTTT
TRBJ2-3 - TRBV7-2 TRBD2 CASSFGLAGRLGDTQYF TGTGCCAGCAGCTTTGGACTAGCGGGGCGGCTAGGCGATACGCAGTATTTT
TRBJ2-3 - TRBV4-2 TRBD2 CASSQYSGGVTDTQYF TGTGCCAGCAGCCAATATAGCGGGGGAGTCACAGATACGCAGTATTTT
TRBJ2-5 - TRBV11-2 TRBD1 CASSLGGTGGETQYF TGTGCCAGCAGCTTAGGAGGAACAGGGGGAGAGACCCAGTACTTC
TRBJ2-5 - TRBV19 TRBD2 CASSTGLLAGDPGTQYF TGTGCCAGCTCCACCGGTTTGCTAGCGGGGGACCCAGGGACCCAGTACTTC
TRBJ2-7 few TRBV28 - CASSLYYEQYF TGTGCCAGCAGTCTCTACTACGAGCAGTACTTC
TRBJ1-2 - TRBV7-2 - CASSPLGPGYGYTF TGTGCCAGCAGCCCCCTAGGACCTGGCTATGGCTACACCTTC
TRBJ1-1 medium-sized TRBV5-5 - CASSLDGGLTEAFF TGTGCCAGCAGCTTGGACGGGGGGCTCACTGAAGCTTTCTTT